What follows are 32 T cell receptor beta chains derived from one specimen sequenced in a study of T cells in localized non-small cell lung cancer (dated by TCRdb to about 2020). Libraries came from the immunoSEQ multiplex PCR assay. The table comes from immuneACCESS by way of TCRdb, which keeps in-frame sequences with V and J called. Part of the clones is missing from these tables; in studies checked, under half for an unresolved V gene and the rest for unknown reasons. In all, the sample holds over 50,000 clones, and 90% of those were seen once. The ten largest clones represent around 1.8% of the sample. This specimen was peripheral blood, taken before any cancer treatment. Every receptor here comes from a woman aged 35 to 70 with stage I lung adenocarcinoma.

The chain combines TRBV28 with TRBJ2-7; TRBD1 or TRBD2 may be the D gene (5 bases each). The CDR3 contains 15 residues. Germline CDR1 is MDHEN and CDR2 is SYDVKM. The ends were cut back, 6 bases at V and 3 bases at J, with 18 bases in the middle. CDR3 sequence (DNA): TGTGCCAGCAGGGCTGGGGGTGCCAACTTCTACGAGCAGTACTTC. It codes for CASRAGGANFYEQYF.

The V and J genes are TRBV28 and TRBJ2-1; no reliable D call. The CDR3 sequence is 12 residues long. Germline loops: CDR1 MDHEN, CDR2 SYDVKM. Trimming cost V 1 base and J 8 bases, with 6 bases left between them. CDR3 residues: CASSLLSYEQFF. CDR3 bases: TGTGCCAGCAGTTTATTGTCGTATGAGCAGTTCTTC.

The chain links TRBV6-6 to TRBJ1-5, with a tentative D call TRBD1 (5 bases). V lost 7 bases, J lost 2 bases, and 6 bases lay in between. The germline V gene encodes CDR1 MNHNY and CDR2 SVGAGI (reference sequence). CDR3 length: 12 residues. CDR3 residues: CASTRGNQPQHF. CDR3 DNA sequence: TGTGCCAGCACCAGGGGCAATCAGCCCCAGCATTTT.

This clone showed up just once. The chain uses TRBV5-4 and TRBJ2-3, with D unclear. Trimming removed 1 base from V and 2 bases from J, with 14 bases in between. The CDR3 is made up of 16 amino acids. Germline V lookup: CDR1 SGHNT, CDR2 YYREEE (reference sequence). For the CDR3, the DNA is TGTGCCAGCAGCTTGTGGTTTGCAGGAATCACAGATACGCAGTATTTT. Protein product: CASSLWFAGITDTQYF.

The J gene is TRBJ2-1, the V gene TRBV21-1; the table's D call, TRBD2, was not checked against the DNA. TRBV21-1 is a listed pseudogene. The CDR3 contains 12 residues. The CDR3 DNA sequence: TGTGCCAGCAGCAAAGCTAGAGGCGAGCAGTTCTTC. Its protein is CASSKARGEQFF.

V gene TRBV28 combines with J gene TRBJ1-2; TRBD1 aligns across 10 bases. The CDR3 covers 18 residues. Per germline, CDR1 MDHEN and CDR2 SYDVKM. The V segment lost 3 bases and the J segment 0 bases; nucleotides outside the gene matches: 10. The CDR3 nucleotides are TGTGCCAGCAGTTTCCTCAGGCCTGGGACAGGGGCTAACTATGGCTACACCTTC. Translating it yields CASSFLRPGTGANYGYTF.

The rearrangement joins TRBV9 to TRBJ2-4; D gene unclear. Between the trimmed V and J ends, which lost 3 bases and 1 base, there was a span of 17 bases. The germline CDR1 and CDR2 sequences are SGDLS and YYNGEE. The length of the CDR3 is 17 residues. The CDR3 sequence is CASSGGPTAAAKNIQYF. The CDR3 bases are TGTGCCAGCAGCGGAGGTCCTACGGCAGCCGCCAAAAACATTCAGTACTTC.

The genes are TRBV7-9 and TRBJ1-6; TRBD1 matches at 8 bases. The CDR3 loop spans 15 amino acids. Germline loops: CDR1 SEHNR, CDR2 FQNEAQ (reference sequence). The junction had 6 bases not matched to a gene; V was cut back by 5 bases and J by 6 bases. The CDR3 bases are TGTGCCAGCAGCCCCCGGCAGGGGGCTAATTCACCCCTCCACTTT. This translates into CASSPRQGANSPLHF.

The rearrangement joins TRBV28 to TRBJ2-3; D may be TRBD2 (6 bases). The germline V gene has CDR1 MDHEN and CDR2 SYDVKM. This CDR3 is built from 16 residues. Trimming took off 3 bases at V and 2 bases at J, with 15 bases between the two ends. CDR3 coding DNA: TGTGCCAGCAGTTTGGGCGGGGCCGTCCCCACAGATACGCAGTATTTT. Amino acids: CASSLGGAVPTDTQYF.

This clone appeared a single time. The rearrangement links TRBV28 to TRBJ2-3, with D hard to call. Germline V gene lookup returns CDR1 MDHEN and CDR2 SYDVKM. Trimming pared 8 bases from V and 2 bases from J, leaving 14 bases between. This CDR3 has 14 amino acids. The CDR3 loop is CASQRLQDTDTQYF. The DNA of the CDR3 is TGTGCCAGCCAGCGACTCCAAGACACAGATACGCAGTATTTT.

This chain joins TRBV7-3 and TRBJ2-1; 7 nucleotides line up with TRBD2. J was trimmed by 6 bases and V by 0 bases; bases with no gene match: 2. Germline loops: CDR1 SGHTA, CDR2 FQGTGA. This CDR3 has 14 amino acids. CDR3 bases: TGTGCCAGCAGCTTAACCCGGACTAGCAATGAGCAGTTCTTC. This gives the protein CASSLTRTSNEQFF.

The CDR3 sequence: CASSSIGQGSLYGYTF. The CDR3 bases are TGTGCCAGCAGTTCCATCGGACAGGGATCTCTCTATGGCTACACCTTC. V usage is TRBV28 and J usage is TRBJ1-2; 8 bases agree with TRBD1. Germline loops: CDR1 MDHEN, CDR2 SYDVKM. V was pared by 4 bases and J by 4 bases, with 11 bases of the junction left unmatched. The CDR3 has 16 amino acids.

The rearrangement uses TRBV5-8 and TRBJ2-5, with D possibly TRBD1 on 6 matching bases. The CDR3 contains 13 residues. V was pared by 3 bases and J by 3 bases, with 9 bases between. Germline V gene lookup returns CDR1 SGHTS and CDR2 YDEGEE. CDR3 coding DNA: TGTGCCAGCAGCTCTTACAGGGAAGAGACCCAGTACTTC. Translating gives CASSSYREETQYF.

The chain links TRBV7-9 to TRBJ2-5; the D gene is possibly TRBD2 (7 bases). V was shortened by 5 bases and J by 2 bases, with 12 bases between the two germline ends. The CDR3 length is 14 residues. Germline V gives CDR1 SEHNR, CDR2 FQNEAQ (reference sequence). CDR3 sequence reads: CASSMGGTQETQYF. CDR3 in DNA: TGTGCCAGCAGCATGGGGGGGACACAAGAGACCCAGTACTTC.

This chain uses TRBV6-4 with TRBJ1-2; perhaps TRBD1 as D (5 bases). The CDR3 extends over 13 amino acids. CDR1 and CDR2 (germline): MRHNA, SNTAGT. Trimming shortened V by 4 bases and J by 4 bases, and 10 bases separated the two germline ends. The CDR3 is CASSAQGGYGYTF. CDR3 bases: TGTGCCAGCAGTGCCCAGGGTGGCTATGGCTACACCTTC.

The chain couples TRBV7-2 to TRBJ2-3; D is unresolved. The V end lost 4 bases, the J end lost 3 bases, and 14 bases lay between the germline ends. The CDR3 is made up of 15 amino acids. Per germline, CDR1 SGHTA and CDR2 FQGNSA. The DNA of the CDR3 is TGTGCCAGCAGCTCCCGTTGGCTGGAGACAGATACGCAGTATTTT. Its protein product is CASSSRWLETDTQYF.

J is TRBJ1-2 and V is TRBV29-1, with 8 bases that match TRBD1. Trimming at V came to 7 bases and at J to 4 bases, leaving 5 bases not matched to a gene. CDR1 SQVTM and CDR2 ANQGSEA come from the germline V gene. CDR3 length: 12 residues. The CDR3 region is CSAVDRGYGYTF. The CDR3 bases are TGCAGCGCCGTCGACAGGGGCTATGGCTACACCTTC.

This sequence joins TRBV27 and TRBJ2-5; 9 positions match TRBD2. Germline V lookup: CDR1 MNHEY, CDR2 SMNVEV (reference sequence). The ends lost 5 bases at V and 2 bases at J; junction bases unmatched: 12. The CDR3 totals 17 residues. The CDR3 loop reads CASSAARIAGAQETQYF. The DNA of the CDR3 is TGTGCCAGCAGTGCTGCCCGTATAGCGGGGGCTCAAGAGACCCAGTACTTC.

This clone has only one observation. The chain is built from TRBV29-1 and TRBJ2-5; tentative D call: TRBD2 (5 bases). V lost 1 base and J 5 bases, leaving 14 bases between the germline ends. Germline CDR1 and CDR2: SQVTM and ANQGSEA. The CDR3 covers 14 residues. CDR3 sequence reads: CSVEARPGLETQYF. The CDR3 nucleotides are TGCAGCGTTGAAGCCCGTCCGGGGTTGGAGACCCAGTACTTC.

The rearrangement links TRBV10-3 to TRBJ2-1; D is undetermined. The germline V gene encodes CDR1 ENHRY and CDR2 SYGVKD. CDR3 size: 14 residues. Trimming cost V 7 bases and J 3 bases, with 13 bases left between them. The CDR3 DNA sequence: TGTGCCATCACTAAAGACTCCCTCTACAATGAGCAGTTCTTC. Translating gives CAITKDSLYNEQFF.

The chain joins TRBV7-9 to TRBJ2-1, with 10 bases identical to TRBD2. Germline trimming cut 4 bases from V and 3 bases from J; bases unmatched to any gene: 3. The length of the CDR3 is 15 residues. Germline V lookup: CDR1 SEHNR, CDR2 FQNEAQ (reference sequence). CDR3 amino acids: CASSYGLADYNEQFF. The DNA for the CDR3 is TGTGCCAGCAGCTACGGACTAGCGGACTACAATGAGCAGTTCTTC.

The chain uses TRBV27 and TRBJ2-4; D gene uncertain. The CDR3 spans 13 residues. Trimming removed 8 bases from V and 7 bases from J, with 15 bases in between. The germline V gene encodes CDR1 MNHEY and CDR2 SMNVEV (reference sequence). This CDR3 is CASRGSGQNIQYF. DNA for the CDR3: TGTGCCAGCCGCGGATCGGGCCAGAACATTCAGTACTTC.

CDR3 nucleotides: TGTGCCAGCACCAGCGGGAGAATATGGGAGCAGTACTTC. Translating gives CASTSGRIWEQYF. The V and J genes are TRBV5-6 and TRBJ2-7, with TRBD2 matching over 8 bases. Trimming removed 6 bases from V and 7 bases from J; junction bases left unmatched: 9. Germline assignment: CDR1 SGHDT and CDR2 YYEEEE. This CDR3 is 13 amino acids long.

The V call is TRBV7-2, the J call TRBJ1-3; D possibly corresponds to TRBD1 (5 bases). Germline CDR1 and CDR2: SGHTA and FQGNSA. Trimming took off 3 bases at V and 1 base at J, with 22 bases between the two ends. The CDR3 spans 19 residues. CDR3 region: CASSFRLVDNEPSGNTIYF. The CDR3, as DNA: TGTGCCAGCAGCTTCCGTTTAGTGGACAACGAACCATCTGGAAACACCATATATTTT.

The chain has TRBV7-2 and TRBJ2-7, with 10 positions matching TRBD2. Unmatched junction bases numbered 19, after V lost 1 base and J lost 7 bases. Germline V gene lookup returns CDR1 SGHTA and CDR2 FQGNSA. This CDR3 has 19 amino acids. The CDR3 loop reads CASSLEGLAGVPGGREQYF. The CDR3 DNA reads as TGTGCCAGCAGCTTAGAGGGCCTAGCGGGAGTACCCGGGGGGAGAGAGCAGTACTTC.

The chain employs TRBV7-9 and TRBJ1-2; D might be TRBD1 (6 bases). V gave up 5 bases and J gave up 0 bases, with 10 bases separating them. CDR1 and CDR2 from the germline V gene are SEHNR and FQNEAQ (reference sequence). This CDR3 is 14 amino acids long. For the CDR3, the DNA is TGTGCCAGCAGCGCTGGACAGCCTAACTATGGCTACACCTTC. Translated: CASSAGQPNYGYTF.

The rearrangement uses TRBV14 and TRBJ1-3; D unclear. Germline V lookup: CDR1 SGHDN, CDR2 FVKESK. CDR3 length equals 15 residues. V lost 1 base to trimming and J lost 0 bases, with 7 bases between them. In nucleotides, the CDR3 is TGTGCCAGCAGCCAAGCGGGCACCTCTGGAAACACCATATATTTT. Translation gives CASSQAGTSGNTIYF.

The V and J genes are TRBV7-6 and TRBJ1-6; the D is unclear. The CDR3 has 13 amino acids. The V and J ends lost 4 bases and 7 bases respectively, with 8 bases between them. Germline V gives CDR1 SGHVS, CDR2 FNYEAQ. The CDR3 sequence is CASSSSQNSPLHF. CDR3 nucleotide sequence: TGTGCCAGCAGCTCTAGTCAGAATTCACCCCTCCACTTT.

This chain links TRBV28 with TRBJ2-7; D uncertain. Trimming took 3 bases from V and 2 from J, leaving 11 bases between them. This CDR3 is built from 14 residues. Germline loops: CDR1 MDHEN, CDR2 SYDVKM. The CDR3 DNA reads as TGTGCCAGCAGTTTTTTGGCTCCAGCCTACGAGCAGTACTTC. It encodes CASSFLAPAYEQYF.

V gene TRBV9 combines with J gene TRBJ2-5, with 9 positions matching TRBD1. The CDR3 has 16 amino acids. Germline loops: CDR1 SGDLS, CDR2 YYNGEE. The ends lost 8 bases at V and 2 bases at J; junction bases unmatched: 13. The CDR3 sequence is CASQRTGQGGQETQYF. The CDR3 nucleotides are TGTGCCAGTCAACGGACGGGACAGGGAGGGCAAGAGACCCAGTACTTC.

The CDR3 nucleotides read TGTGCCAGCAATACGGACTCGGATACGCAGTATTTT. Translating gives CASNTDSDTQYF. The chain combines TRBV2 with TRBJ2-3; D may be TRBD2 (5 bases). Trimming took 7 bases from V and 6 from J, leaving 11 bases between them. CDR3 length: 12 amino acids. Germline loops: CDR1 SNHLY, CDR2 FYNNEI.

The CDR3 sequence: CASSLALSGSQPQHF. The CDR3 bases are TGTGCCAGCAGCTTAGCGCTTTCAGGTAGTCAGCCCCAGCATTTT. This chain links TRBV7-8 with TRBJ1-5; no firm D call. Germline CDR1 is SGHVS and CDR2 is FQNEAQ. This CDR3 is built from 15 residues. V was cut by 0 bases and J by 6 bases, with 12 bases left in between.